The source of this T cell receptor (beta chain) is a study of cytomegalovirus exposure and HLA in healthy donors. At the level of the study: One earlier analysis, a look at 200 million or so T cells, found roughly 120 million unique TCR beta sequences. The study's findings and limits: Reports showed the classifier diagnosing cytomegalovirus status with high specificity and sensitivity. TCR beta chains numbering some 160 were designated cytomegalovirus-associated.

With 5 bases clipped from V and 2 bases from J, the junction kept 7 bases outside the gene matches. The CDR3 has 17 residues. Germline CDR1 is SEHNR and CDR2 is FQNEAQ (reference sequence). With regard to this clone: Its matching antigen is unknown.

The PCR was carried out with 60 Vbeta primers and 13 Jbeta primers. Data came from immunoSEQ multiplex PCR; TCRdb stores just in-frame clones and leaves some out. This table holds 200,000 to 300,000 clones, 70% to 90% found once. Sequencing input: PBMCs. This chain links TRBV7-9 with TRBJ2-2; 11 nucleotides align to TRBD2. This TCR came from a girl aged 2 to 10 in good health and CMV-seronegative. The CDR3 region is CASSPWTSGSNTGELFF. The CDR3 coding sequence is TGTGCCAGCAGCCCTTGGACTAGCGGGTCTAACACCGGGGAGCTGTTTTTT.